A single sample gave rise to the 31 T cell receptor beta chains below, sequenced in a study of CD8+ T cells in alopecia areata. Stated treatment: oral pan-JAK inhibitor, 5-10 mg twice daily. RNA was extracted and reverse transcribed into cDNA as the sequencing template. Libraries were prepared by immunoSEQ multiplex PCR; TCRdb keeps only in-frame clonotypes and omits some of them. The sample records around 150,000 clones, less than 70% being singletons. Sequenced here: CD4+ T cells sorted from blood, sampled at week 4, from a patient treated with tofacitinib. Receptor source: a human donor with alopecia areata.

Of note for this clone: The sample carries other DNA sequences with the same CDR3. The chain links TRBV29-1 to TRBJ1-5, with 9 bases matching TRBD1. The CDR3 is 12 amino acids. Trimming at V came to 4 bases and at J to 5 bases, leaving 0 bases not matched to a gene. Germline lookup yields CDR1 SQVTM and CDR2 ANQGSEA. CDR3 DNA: TGCAGCGTTGGGACAGGGGATCAGCCCCAGCATTTT. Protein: CSVGTGDQPQHF.

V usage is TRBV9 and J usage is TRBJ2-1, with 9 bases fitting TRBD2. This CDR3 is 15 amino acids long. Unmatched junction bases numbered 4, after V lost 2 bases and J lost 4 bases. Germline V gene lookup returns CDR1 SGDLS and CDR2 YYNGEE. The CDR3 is CASSVIAGEYNEQFF. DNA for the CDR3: TGTGCCAGCAGCGTGATAGCGGGGGAATACAATGAGCAGTTCTTC.

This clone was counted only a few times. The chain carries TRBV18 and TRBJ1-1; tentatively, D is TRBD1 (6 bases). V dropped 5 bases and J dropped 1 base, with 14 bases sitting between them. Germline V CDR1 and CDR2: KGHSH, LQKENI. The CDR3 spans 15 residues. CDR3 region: CASSTKTGPNTEAFF. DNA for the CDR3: TGTGCCAGCTCAACCAAGACAGGCCCGAACACTGAAGCTTTCTTT.

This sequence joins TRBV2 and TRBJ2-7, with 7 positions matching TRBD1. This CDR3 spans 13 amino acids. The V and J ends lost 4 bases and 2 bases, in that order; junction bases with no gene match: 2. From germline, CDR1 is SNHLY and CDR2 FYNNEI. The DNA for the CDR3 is TGTGCCAGCAGTGTACAGGGGACCTACGAGCAGTACTTC. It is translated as CASSVQGTYEQYF.

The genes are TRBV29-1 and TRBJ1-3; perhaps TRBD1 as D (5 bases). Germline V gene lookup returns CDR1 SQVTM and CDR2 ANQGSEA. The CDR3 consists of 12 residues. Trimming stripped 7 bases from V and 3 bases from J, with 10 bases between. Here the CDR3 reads CSAGTFGNTIYF. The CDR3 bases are TGCAGCGCAGGGACGTTTGGAAACACCATATATTTT.

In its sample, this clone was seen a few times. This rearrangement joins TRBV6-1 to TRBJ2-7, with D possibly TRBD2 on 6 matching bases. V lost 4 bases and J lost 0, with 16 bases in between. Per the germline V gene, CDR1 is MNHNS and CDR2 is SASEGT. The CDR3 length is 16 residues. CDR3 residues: CASSVSGQGLSYEQYF. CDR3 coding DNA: TGTGCCAGCAGTGTATCGGGGCAGGGACTCTCCTACGAGCAGTACTTC.

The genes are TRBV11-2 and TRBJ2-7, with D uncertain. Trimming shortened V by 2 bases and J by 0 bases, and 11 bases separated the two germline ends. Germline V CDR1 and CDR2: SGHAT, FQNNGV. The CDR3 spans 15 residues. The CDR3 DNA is TGTGCCAGCAGCTTATTTTCGGTCAGCTCCTACGAGCAGTACTTC. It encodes CASSLFSVSSYEQYF.

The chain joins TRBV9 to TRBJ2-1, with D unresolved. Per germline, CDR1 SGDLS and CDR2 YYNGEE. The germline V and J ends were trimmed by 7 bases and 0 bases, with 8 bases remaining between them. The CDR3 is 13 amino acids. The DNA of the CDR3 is TGTGCCAGCGGGCAGACCTCCTACAATGAGCAGTTCTTC. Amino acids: CASGQTSYNEQFF.

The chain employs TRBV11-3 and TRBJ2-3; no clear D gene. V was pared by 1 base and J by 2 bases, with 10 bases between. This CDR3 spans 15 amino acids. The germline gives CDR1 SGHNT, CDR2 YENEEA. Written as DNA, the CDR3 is TGTGCCAGCAGCTTAGGCGGAGCAGCCACAGATACGCAGTATTTT. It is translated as CASSLGGAATDTQYF.

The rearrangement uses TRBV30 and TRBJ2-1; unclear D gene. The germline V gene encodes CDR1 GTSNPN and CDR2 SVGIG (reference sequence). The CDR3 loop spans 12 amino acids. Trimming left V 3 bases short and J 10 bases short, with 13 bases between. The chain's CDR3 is CAWSPQIMEQFF. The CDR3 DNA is TGTGCCTGGAGCCCACAGATAATGGAGCAGTTCTTC.

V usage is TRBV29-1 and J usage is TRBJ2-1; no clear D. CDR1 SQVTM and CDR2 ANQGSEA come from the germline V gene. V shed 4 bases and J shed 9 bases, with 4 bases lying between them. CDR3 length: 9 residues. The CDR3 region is CSVGPEQFF. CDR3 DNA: TGCAGCGTTGGTCCTGAGCAGTTCTTC.

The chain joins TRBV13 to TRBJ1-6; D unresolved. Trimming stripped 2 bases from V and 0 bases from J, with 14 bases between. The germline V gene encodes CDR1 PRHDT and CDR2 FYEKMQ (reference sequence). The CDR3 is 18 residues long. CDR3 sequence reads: CASSLSWRESSYNSPLHF. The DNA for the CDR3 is TGTGCCAGCAGCTTAAGCTGGAGGGAGAGCTCCTATAATTCACCCCTCCACTTT.

The CDR3 loop is CASSLQGGLPSGANVLTF. CDR3 DNA: TGTGCCAGCAGCTTACAGGGAGGGTTACCCTCTGGGGCCAACGTCCTGACTTTC. The chain couples TRBV11-2 to TRBJ2-6; 7 positions agree with TRBD2. Germline V gene lookup returns CDR1 SGHAT and CDR2 FQNNGV. This CDR3 spans 18 amino acids. Germline trimming cut 2 bases from V and 0 bases from J; bases unmatched to any gene: 7.

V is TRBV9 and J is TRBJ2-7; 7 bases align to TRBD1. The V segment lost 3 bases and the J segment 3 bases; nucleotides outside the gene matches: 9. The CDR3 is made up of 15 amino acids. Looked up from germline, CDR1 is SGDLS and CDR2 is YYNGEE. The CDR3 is CASSATGTEIYEQYF. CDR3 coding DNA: TGTGCCAGCAGCGCTACCGGGACAGAGATCTACGAGCAGTACTTC.

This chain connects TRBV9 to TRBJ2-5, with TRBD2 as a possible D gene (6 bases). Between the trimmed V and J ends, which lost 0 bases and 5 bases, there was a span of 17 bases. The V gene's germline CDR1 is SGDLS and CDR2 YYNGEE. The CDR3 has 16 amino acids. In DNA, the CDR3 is TGTGCCAGCAGCGTAGTCGGTGCGGCCGGAGGGGAGACCCAGTACTTC. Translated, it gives CASSVVGAAGGETQYF.

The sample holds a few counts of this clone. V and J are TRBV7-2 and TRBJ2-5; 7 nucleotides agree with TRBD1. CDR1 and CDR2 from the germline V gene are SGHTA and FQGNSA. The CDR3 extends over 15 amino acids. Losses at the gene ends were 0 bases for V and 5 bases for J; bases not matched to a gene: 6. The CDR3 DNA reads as TGTGCCAGCAGCTTAGCGACGGGACAGTCCGAGACCCAGTACTTC. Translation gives CASSLATGQSETQYF.

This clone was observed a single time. As DNA, the CDR3 is TGTGCCTGGAGAAGGGCTGGCTACACCTTC. Its translation: CAWRRAGYTF. The chain recombines TRBV30 with TRBJ1-2, with D unclear. The CDR3 runs to 10 residues. Between the trimmed V and J ends, which lost 3 bases and 7 bases, there was a span of 6 bases. Per germline, CDR1 GTSNPN and CDR2 SVGIG (reference sequence). The entire variable domain, with the rest obtained from reference TRBV30 and TRBJ1-2, is as follows: SQTIHQWPATLVQPVGSPLSLECTVEGTSNPNLYWYRQAAGRGLQLLFYSVGIGQISSEVPQNLSASRPQDRQFILSSKKLLLSDSGFYLCAWRRAGYTFGSGTRLTVV.

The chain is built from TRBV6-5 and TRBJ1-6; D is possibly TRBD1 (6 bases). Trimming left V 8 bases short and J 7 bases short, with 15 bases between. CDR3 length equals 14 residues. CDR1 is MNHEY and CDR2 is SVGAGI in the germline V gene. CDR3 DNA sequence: TGTGCCAGCTCTGGGGGGGCGAAGAATTCACCCCTCCACTTT. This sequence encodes CASSGGAKNSPLHF.

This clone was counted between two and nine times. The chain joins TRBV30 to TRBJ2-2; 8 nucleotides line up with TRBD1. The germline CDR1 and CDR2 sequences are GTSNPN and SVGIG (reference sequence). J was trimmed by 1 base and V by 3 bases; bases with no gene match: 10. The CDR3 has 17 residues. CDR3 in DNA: TGTGCCTGGAGGTCTACCGCCGGGACAGGGAACACCGGGGAGCTGTTTTTT. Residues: CAWRSTAGTGNTGELFF. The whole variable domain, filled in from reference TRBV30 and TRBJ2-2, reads SQTIHQWPATLVQPVGSPLSLECTVEGTSNPNLYWYRQAAGRGLQLLFYSVGIGQISSEVPQNLSASRPQDRQFILSSKKLLLSDSGFYLCAWRSTAGTGNTGELFFGEGSRLTVL.

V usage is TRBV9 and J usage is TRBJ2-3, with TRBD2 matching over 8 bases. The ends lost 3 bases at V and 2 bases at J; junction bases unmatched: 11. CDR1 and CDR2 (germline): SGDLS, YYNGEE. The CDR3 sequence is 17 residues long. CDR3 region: CASSEIPGLVNTDTQYF. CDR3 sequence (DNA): TGTGCCAGCAGCGAAATCCCGGGACTAGTAAACACAGATACGCAGTATTTT.

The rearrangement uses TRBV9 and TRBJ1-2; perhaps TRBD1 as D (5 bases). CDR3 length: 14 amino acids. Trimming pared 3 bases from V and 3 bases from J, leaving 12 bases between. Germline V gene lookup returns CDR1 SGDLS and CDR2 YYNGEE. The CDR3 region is CASSAAGWDYGYTF. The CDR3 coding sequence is TGTGCCAGCAGCGCAGCAGGGTGGGACTATGGCTACACCTTC.

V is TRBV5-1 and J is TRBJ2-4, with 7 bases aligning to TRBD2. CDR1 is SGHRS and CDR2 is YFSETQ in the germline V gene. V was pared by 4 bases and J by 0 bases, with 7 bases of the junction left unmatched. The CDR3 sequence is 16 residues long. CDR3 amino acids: CASSQREDGAKNIQYF. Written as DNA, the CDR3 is TGCGCCAGCAGCCAACGGGAGGACGGAGCCAAAAACATTCAGTACTTC.

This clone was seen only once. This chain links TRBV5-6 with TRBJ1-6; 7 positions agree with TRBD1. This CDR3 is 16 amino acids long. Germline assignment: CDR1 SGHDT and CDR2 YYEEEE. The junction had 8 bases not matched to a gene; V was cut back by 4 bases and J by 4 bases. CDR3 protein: CASSVRTGPYNSPLHF. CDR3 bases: TGTGCCAGCAGCGTTCGGACAGGACCGTATAATTCACCCCTCCACTTT.

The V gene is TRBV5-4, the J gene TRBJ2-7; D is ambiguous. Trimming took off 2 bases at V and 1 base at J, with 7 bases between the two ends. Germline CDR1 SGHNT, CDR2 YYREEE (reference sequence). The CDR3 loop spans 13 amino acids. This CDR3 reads CASSLAGSYEQYF. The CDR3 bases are TGTGCCAGCAGCTTAGCCGGTTCCTACGAGCAGTACTTC.

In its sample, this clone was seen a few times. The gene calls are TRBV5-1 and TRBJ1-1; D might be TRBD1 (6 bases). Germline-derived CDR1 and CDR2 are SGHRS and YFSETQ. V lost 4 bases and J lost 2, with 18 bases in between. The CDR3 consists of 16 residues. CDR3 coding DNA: TGCGCCAGCAGCCCTTCAGGACAGACACTAAACACTGAAGCTTTCTTT. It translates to CASSPSGQTLNTEAFF. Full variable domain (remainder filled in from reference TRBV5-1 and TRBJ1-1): KAGVTQTPRYLIKTRGQQVTLSCSPISGHRSVSWYQQTPGQGLQFLFEYFSETQRNKGNFPGRFSGRQFSNSRSEMNVSTLELGDSALYLCASSPSGQTLNTEAFFGQGTRLTVV.

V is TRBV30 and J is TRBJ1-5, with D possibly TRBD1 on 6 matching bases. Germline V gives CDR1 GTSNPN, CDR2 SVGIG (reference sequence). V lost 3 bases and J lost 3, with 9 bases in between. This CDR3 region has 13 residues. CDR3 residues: CAWSGQINQPQHF. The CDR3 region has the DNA TGTGCCTGGAGCGGACAGATCAATCAGCCCCAGCATTTT.

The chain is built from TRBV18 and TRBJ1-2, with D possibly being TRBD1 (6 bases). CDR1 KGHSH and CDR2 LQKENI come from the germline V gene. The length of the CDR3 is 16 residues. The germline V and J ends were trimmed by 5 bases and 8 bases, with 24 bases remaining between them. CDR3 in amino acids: CASSAKPGTPDQGYTF. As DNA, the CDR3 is TGTGCCAGCTCAGCGAAACCCGGGACACCGGATCAGGGCTACACCTTC. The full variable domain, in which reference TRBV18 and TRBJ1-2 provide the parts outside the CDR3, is NAGVMQNPRHLVRRRGQEARLRCSPMKGHSHVYWYRQLPEEGLKFMVYLQKENIIDESGMPKERFSAEFPKEGPSILRIQQVVRGDSAAYFCASSAKPGTPDQGYTFGSGTRLTVV.

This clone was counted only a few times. DNA of the CDR3: TGTGCCATCAGTGCAGGGCGGCGCAATCAGCCCCAGCATTTT. This translates into CAISAGRRNQPQHF. This chain joins TRBV10-3 and TRBJ1-5; D may be TRBD1 (5 bases). The CDR3 sequence is 14 residues long. V was pared by 4 bases and J by 2 bases, with 9 bases between. CDR1 and CDR2 (germline): ENHRY, SYGVKD.

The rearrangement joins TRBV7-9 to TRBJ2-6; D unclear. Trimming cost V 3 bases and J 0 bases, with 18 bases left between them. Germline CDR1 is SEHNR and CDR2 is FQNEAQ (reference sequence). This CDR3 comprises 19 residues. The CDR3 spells CASSFGRAQRSSGANVLTF. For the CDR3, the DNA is TGTGCCAGCAGCTTCGGAAGGGCACAACGCTCCTCTGGGGCCAACGTCCTGACTTTC.

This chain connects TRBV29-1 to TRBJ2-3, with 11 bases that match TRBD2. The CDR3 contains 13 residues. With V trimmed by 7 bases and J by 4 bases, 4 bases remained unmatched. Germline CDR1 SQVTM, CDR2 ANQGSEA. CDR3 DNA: TGCAGCGGACTAGCGGGGTCCGCAGATACGCAGTATTTT. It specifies CSGLAGSADTQYF.

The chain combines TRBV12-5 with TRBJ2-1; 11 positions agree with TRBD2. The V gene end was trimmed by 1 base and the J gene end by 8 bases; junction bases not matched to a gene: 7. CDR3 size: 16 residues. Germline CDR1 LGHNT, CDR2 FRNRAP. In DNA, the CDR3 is TGTGCTAGTGGTTTGGCCTTAGCGGGGGGGCCAGATGAGCAGTTCTTC. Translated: CASGLALAGGPDEQFF.